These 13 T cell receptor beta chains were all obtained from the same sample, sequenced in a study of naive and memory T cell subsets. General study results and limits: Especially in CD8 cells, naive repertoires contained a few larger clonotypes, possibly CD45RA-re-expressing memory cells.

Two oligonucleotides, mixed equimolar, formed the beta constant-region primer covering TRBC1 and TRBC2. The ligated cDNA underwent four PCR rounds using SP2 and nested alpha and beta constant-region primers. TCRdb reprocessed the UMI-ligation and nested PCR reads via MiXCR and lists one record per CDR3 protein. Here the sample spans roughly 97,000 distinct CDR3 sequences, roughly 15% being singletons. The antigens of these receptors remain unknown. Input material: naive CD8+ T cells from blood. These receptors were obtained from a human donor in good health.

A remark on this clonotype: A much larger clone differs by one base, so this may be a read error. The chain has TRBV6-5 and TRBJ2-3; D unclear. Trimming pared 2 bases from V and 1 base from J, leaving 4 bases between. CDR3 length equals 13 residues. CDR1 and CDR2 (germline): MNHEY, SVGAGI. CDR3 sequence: CASSYAGTDTQYF. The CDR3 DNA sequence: TGTGCCAGCAGTTACGCGGGCACAGATACGCAGTATTTT.

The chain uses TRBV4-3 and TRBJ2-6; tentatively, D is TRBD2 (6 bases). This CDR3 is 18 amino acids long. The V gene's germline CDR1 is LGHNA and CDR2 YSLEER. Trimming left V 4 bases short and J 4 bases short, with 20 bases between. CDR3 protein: CASSPSWGRGIGANVLTF. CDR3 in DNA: TGCGCCAGCAGCCCATCCTGGGGCCGGGGGATAGGGGCCAACGTCCTGACTTTC.

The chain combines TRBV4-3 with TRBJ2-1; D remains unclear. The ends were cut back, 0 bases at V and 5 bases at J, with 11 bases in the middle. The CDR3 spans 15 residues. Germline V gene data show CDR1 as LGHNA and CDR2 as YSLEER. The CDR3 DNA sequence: TGCGCCAGCAGCCAAGATCAGACACCAAACAATGAGCAGTTCTTC. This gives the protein CASSQDQTPNNEQFF.

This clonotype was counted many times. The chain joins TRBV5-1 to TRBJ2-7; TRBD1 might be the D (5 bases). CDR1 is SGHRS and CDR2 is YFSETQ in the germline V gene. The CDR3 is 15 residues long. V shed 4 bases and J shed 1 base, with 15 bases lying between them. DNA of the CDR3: TGCGCCAGCAGCCCGGACACGTCCGGGTCCTACGAGCAGTACTTC. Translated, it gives CASSPDTSGSYEQYF.

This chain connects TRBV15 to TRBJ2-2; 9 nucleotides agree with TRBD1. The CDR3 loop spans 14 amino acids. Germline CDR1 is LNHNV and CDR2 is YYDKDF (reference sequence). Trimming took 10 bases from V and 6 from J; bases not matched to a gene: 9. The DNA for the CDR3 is TGTGCCATCCCGGGACAGGGTGGTTCCGGGGAGCTGTTTTTT. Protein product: CAIPGQGGSGELFF.

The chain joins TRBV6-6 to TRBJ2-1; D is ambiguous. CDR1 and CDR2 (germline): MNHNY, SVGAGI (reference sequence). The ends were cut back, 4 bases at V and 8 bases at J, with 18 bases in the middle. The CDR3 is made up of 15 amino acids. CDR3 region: CASSSLTSSQDEQFF. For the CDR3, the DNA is TGTGCCAGCAGTTCTCTAACCAGCTCCCAGGATGAGCAGTTCTTC.

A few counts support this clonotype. CDR3 amino acids: CATSDLKFYGYTF. The CDR3 region has the DNA TGTGCCACCAGTGATTTGAAGTTCTATGGCTACACCTTC. The rearrangement links TRBV24-1 to TRBJ1-2; D not certain. There are 13 residues in the CDR3. The V gene lost 0 bases and the J gene lost 4 bases, with 5 bases spanning the gap. In germline, CDR1 is KGHDR, CDR2 SFDVKD.

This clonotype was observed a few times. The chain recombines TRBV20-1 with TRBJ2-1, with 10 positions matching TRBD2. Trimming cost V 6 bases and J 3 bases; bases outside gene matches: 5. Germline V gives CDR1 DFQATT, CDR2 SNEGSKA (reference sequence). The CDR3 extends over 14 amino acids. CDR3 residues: CSATIAGGYNEQFF. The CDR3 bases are TGCAGTGCCACCATAGCGGGGGGCTACAATGAGCAGTTCTTC.

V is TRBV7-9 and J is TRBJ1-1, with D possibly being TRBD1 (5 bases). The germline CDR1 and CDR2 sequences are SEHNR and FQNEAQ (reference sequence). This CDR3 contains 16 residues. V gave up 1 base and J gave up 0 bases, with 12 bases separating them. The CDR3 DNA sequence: TGTGCCAGCAGCTTAGGGGACGACAACATGAACACTGAAGCTTTCTTT. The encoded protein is CASSLGDDNMNTEAFF.

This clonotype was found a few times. CDR3: CAWSVTAFEQFF. In DNA, the CDR3 is TGTGCCTGGAGTGTAACGGCGTTTGAGCAGTTCTTC. This chain links TRBV30 with TRBJ2-1, with D unresolved. CDR1 and CDR2 from the germline V gene are GTSNPN and SVGIG (reference sequence). The CDR3 is 12 amino acids. Trimming shortened V by 0 bases and J by 9 bases, and 9 bases separated the two germline ends.

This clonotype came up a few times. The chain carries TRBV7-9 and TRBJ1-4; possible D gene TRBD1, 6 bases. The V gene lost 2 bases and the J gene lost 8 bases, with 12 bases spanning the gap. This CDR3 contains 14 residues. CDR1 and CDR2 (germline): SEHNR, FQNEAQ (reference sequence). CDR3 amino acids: CASSLQGNREKLFF. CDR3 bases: TGTGCCAGCAGCTTACAGGGGAATCGCGAAAAACTGTTTTTT.

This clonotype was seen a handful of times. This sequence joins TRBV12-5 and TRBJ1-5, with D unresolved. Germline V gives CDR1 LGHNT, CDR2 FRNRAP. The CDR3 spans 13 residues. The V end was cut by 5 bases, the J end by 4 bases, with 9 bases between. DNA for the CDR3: TGTGCTAGTGGTCCGGCAGTAAATCAGCCCCAGCATTTT. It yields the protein CASGPAVNQPQHF.

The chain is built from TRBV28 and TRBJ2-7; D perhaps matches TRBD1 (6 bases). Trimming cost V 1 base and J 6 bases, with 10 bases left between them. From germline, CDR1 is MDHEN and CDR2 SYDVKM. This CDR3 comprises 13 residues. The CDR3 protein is CASSLFKGGEQYF. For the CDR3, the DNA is TGTGCCAGCAGTTTATTTAAAGGGGGCGAGCAGTACTTC.